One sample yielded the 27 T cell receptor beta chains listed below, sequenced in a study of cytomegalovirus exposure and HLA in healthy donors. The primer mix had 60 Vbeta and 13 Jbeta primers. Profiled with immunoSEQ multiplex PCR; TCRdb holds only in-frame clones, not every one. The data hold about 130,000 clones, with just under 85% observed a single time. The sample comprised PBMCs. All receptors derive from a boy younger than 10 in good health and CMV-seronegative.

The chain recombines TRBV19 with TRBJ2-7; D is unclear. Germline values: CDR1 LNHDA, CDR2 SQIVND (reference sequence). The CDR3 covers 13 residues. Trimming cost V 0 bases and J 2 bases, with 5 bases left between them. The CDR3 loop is CASSIDQTYEQYF. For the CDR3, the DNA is TGTGCCAGTAGTATAGACCAAACCTACGAGCAGTACTTC.

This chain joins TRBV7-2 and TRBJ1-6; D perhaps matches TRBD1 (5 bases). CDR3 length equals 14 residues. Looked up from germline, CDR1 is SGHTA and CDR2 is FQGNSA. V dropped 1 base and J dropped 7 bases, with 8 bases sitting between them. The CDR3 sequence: CASSLVGVNSPLHF. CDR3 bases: TGTGCCAGCAGCTTAGTAGGGGTCAATTCACCCCTCCACTTT.

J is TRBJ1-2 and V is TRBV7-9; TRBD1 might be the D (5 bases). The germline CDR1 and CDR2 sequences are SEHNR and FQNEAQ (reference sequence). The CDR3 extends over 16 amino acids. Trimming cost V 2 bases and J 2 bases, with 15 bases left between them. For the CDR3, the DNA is TGTGCCAGCAGCTTACCGAGGGACTGGTCCAACTATGGCTACACCTTC. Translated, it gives CASSLPRDWSNYGYTF.

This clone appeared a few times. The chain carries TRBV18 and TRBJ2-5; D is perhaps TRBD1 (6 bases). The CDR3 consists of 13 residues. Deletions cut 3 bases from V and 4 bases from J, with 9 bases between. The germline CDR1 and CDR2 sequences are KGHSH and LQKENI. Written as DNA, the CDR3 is TGTGCCAGCTCACCCAGAGGGGGAGAGACCCAGTACTTC. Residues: CASSPRGGETQYF. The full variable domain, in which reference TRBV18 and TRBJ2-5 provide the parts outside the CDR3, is NAGVMQNPRHLVRRRGQEARLRCSPMKGHSHVYWYRQLPEEGLKFMVYLQKENIIDESGMPKERFSAEFPKEGPSILRIQQVVRGDSAAYFCASSPRGGETQYFGPGTRLLVL.

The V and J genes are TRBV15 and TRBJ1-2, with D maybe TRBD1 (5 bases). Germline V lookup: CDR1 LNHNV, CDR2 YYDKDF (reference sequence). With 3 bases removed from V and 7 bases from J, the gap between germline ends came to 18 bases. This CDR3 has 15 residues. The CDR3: CATSRRDSQASGYTF. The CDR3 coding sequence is TGTGCCACCAGCAGGAGGGACTCCCAGGCGAGTGGCTACACCTTC.

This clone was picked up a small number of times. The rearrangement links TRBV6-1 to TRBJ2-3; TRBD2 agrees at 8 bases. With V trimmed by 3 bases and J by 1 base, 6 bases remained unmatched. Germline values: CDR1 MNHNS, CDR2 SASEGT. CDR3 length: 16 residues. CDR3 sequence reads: CASSDVAGGRTDTQYF. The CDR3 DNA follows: TGTGCCAGCAGTGACGTGGCGGGGGGACGCACAGATACGCAGTATTTT.

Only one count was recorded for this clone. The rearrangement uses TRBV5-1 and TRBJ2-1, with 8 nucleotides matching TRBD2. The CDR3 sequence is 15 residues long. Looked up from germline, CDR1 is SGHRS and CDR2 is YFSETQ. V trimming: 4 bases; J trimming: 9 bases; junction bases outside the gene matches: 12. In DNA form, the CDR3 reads TGCGCCAGCAGCCCCACCGGGGGGGGGCTCGGTGAGCAGTTCTTC. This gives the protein CASSPTGGGLGEQFF.

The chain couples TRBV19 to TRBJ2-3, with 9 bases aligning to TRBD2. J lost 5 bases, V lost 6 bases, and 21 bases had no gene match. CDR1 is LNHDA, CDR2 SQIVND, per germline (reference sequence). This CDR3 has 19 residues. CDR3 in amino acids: CASRGGSGRNFGSGDTQYF. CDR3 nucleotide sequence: TGTGCCAGTAGAGGGGGTAGCGGGAGAAATTTCGGTTCGGGAGATACGCAGTATTTT.

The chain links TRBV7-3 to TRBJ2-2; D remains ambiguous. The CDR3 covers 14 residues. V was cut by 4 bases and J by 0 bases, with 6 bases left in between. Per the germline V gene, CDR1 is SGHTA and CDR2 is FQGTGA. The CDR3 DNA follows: TGTGCCAGCAGCTCGGTCCCGAACACCGGGGAGCTGTTTTTT. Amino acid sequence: CASSSVPNTGELFF.

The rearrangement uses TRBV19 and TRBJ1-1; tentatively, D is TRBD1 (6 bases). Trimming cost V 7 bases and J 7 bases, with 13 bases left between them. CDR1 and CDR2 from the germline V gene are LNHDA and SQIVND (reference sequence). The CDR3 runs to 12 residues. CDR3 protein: CASKGEGIEAFF. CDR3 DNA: TGTGCCAGTAAGGGGGAGGGGATTGAAGCTTTCTTT. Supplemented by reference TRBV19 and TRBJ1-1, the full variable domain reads DGGITQSPKYLFRKEGQNVTLSCEQNLNHDAMYWYRQDPGQGLRLIYYSQIVNDFQKGDIAEGYSVSREKKESFPLTVTSAQKNPTAFYLCASKGEGIEAFFGQGTRLTVV.

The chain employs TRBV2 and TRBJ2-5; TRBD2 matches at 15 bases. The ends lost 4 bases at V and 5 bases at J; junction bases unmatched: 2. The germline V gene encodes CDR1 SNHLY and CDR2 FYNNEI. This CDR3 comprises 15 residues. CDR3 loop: CASSAGLAGGETQYF. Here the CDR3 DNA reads TGTGCCAGCAGTGCGGGACTAGCGGGGGGTGAGACCCAGTACTTC.

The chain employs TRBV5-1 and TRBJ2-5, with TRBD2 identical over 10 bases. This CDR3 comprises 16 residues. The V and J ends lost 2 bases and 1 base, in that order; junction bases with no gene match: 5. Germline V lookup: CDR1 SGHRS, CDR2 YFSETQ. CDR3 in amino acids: CASSFGLAGAQETQYF. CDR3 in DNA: TGCGCCAGCAGCTTTGGGCTAGCGGGAGCCCAAGAGACCCAGTACTTC.

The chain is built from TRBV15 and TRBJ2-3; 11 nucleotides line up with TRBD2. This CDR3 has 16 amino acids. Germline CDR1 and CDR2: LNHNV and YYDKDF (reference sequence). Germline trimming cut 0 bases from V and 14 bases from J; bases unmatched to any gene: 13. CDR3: CATSRDLLAGARSLYF. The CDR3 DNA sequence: TGTGCCACCAGCAGAGATCTACTAGCGGGAGCACGAAGCTTGTATTTT.

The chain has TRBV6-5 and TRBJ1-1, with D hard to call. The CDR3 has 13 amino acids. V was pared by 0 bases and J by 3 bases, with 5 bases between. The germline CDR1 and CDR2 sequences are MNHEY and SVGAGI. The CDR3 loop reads CASSYSFYTEAFF. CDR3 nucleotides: TGTGCCAGCAGTTACTCATTCTACACTGAAGCTTTCTTT.

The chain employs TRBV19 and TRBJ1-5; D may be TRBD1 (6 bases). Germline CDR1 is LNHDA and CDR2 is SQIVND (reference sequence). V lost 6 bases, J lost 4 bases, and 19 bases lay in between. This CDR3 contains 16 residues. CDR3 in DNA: TGTGCCAGTAGCCATACAACCGGGACAAGGAATCAGCCCCAGCATTTT. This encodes CASSHTTGTRNQPQHF.

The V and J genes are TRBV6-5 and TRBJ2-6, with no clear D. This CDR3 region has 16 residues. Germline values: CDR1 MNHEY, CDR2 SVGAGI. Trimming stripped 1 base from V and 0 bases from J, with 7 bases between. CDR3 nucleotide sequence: TGTGCCAGCAGTTACTACAGAGCCTCTGGGGCCAACGTCCTGACTTTC. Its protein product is CASSYYRASGANVLTF.

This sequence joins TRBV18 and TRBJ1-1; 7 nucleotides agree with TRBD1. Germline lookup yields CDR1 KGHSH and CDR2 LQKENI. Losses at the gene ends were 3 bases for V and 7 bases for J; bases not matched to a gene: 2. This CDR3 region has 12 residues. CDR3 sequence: CASSPRTGEAFF. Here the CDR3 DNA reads TGTGCCAGCTCACCTAGGACAGGTGAAGCTTTCTTT.

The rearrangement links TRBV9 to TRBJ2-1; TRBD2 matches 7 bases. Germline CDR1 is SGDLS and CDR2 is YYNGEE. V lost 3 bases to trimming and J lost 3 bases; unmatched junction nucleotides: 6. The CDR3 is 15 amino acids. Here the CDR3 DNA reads TGTGCCAGCAGCGCCTCTAGCGGTCTCTACAATGAGCAGTTCTTC. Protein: CASSASSGLYNEQFF.

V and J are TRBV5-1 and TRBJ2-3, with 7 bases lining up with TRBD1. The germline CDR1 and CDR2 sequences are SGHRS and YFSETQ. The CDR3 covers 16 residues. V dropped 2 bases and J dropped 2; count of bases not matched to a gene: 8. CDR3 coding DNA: TGCGCCAGCAGCTTAGAGGGGGCCCCCCACACAGATACGCAGTATTTT. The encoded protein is CASSLEGAPHTDTQYF.

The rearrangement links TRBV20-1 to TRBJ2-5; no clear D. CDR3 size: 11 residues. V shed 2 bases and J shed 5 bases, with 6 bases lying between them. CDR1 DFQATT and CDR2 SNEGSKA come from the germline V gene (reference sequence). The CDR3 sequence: CSARIVETQYF. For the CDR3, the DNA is TGCAGTGCTAGAATAGTCGAGACCCAGTACTTC.

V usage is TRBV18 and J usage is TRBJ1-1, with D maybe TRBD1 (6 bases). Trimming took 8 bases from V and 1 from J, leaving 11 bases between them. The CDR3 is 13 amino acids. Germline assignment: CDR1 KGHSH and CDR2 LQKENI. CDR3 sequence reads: CASTGPSNTEAFF. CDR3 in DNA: TGTGCCAGCACAGGGCCGTCGAACACTGAAGCTTTCTTT.

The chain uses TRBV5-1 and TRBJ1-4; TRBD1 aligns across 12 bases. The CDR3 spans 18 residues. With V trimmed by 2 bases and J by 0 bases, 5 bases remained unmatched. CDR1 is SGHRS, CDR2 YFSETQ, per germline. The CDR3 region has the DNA TGCGCCAGCAGCTTTTGGGGACAGGGGGCCCCAACTAATGAAAAACTGTTTTTT. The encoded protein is CASSFWGQGAPTNEKLFF. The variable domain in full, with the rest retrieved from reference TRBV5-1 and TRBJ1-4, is KAGVTQTPRYLIKTRGQQVTLSCSPISGHRSVSWYQQTPGQGLQFLFEYFSETQRNKGNFPGRFSGRQFSNSRSEMNVSTLELGDSALYLCASSFWGQGAPTNEKLFFGSGTQLSVL.

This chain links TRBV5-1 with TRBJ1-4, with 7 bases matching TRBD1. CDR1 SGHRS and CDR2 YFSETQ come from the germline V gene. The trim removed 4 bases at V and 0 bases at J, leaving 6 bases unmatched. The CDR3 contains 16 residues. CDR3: CASSQGTAPTNEKLFF. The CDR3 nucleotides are TGCGCCAGCAGCCAGGGGACAGCTCCAACTAATGAAAAACTGTTTTTT.

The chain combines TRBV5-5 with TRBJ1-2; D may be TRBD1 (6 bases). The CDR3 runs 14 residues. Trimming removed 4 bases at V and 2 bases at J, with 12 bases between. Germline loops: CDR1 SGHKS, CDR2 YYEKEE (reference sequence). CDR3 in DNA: TGTGCCAGCAGCCCCTGGACAGACAACTATGGCTACACCTTC. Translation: CASSPWTDNYGYTF.

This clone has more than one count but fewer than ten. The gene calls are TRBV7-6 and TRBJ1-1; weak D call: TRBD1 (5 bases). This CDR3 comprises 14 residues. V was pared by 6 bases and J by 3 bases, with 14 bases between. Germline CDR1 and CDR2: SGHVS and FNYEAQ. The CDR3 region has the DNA TGTGCCAGCAGGTGGGGGGGTGGGGACACTGAAGCTTTCTTT. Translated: CASRWGGGDTEAFF.

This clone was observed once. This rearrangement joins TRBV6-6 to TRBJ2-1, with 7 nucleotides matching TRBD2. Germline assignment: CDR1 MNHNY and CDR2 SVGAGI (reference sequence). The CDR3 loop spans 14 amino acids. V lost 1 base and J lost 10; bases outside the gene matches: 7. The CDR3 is CASSYYSSGGEQFF. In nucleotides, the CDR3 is TGTGCCAGCAGTTACTACTCTTCCGGGGGGGAGCAGTTCTTC.

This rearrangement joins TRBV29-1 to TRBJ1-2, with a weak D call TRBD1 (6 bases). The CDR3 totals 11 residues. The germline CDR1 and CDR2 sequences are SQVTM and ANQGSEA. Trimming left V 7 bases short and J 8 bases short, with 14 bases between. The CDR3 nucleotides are TGCAGCGGCAACAGGGAGGGCGGCTACACCTTC. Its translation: CSGNREGGYTF.